Reported below is one T cell receptor (beta chain). This specimen belongs to a study of blood T cell repertoires in COVID-19. Sequenced by immunoSEQ multiplex PCR; TCRdb stores in-frame clones only, minus some. This sample carries some 150,000 clones, around 85% of them seen once, and the ten largest clones take about 3%. The CDR3 covers 16 residues. V was pared by 4 bases and J by 7 bases, with 9 bases of the junction left unmatched. The germline gives CDR1 MDHEN, CDR2 SYDVKM. The sample comprised peripheral blood. V gene TRBV28 combines with J gene TRBJ2-1; TRBD2 matches at 11 bases. The TCR originated in a woman aged 40 to 50 with active or convalescent COVID-19. CDR3 in amino acids: CASSSRRASGRNEQFF. CDR3 sequence (DNA): TGTGCCAGCAGTTCCCGGAGGGCTAGCGGGAGGAATGAGCAGTTCTTC.